The 24 T cell receptor beta chains below all came from one sample that was sequenced in a study of T cell repertoires in cytomegalovirus infection (dated by TCRdb to the late 2010s). These receptors lack a known antigen. TCRdb shows the sequencer as Illumina HiSeq 1500. The raw public reads went through TCRdb reprocessing: fastp at Q25, MiXCR clone calling, in-frame beta chains kept. One record per CDR3 amino acid sequence lists the most common genes and DNA. This sample holds 900,000 to 950,000 distinct CDR3 sequences; around 32% were observed only once. The ten largest clones represent over 11% of the sample. The treatment or condition label for this specimen denotes: in vitro stimulation with specific CMV peptide epitopes to enrich CMV-specific T cells. The sample in question was cultured CD8+ T cells from PBMCs, obtained from culture after CMV antigen stimulation. The receptors stem from a human donor in good health (CMV status not recorded). Some clones in this sample may be carry-over from other donors' samples.

Concerning this clonotype: Compared with germline, one end of the junction differs, possibly owing to a read error. This chain connects TRBV6-6 to TRBJ2-1; TRBD1 might be the D (6 bases). This CDR3 is built from 19 residues. The germline V gene has CDR1 MNHNY and CDR2 SVGAGI (reference sequence). The CDR3 DNA is TGTGCCAGCAGTGGCGGACAGCACTCCGCATTGAGCTCCTACAATGGGCAGTTCTTC. This gives the protein CASSGGQHSALSSYNGQFF.

The table lists this clonotype with many counts. The CDR3, as DNA: TGTGCCAGCAGCTTAGGAAGAGGCAGAAAAGAGACCCAGTACTTC. This codes for CASSLGRGRKETQYF. The rearrangement uses TRBV7-8 and TRBJ2-5; D is ambiguous. The germline V gene has CDR1 SGHVS and CDR2 FQNEAQ. The CDR3 loop spans 15 amino acids. V gave up 1 base and J gave up 3 bases, with 12 bases separating them.

Only a few counts were recorded for this clonotype. J is TRBJ1-5 and V is TRBV6-4, with no clear D. Germline V gene data show CDR1 as MRHNA and CDR2 as SNTAGT. The CDR3 runs to 15 residues. Trimming took off 6 bases at V and 0 bases at J, with 12 bases between the two ends. CDR3 bases: TGTGCCAGCAGGAGAAGACACGATAGCAATCAGCCCCAGCATTTT. Protein: CASRRRHDSNQPQHF.

A few counts support this clonotype. CDR3: CAISESIGNYGYTF. The CDR3 DNA is TGTGCCATCAGTGAGTCGATAGGGAACTATGGCTACACCTTC. The chain has TRBV10-3 and TRBJ1-2; D gene unclear. The CDR3 length is 14 residues. Trimming removed 0 bases from V and 2 bases from J, with 7 bases in between. Per germline, CDR1 ENHRY and CDR2 SYGVKD.

The V and J genes are TRBV12-3 or TRBV12-4 and TRBJ2-3, with no clear D. The V gene lost 1 base and the J gene lost 11 bases, with 10 bases spanning the gap. The CDR3 has 12 residues. Written as DNA, the CDR3 is TGTGCCAGCAGTTTAGTGGTAATCGGGCAGTATTTT. The encoded protein is CASSLVVIGQYF.

V and J are TRBV27 and TRBJ2-2; no clear D gene. CDR1 MNHEY and CDR2 SMNVEV come from the germline V gene (reference sequence). The germline V and J ends were trimmed by 3 bases and 4 bases, with 9 bases remaining between them. The CDR3 length is 14 residues. Here the CDR3 reads CASSFGSRTGELFF. The CDR3 bases are TGTGCCAGCAGTTTCGGGTCCCGCACCGGGGAGCTGTTTTTT.

This rearrangement joins TRBV7-9 to TRBJ2-2; 12 bases match TRBD1. The trim removed 5 bases at V and 5 bases at J, leaving 6 bases unmatched. The CDR3 is 16 residues long. Looked up from germline, CDR1 is SEHNR and CDR2 is FQNEAQ (reference sequence). CDR3 residues: CASSPRDRGPTGELFF. CDR3 nucleotides: TGTGCCAGCAGCCCTAGGGACAGGGGGCCTACCGGGGAGCTGTTTTTT.

The rearrangement links TRBV2 to TRBJ2-2; no clear D gene. The CDR3 consists of 18 residues. The V end lost 0 bases, the J end lost 2 bases, and 16 bases lay between the germline ends. Per the germline V gene, CDR1 is SNHLY and CDR2 is FYNNEI. CDR3 region: CASSEALLKGFNTGELFF. In nucleotides, the CDR3 is TGTGCCAGCAGTGAAGCGCTTCTAAAGGGTTTCAACACCGGGGAGCTGTTTTTT.

CDR3 coding DNA: TGTGCCAGCAGTTGGCGGAGCTCCTACAATGAGCAGTTCTTC. This sequence encodes CASSWRSSYNEQFF. The chain uses TRBV6-5 and TRBJ2-1; D gene ambiguous. There are 14 residues in the CDR3. Between the trimmed V and J ends, which lost 4 bases and 0 bases, there was a span of 7 bases. Germline V gene data show CDR1 as MNHEY and CDR2 as SVGAGI.

This chain uses TRBV7-9 with TRBJ1-5; a possible D gene is TRBD1 (5 bases). Germline V gene sequence: CDR1 SEHNR, CDR2 FQNEAQ (reference sequence). CDR3 length equals 15 residues. Trimming pared 5 bases from V and 3 bases from J, leaving 14 bases between. Here the CDR3 DNA reads TGTGCCAGCAGCCTGGGACCAGGGCACAATCAGCCCCAGCATTTT. As protein: CASSLGPGHNQPQHF.

This clonotype was picked up a small number of times. DNA for the CDR3: TGTGCCAGCAGTTTAGAGATAGCGGGGCACAATGAGCAGTTCTTC. Translated, it gives CASSLEIAGHNEQFF. The chain couples TRBV28 to TRBJ2-1; 8 positions agree with TRBD2. Trimming removed 2 bases from V and 5 bases from J; junction bases left unmatched: 5. Germline lookup yields CDR1 MDHEN and CDR2 SYDVKM. This CDR3 is built from 15 residues.

This clonotype has more than one count but fewer than ten. The chain joins TRBV2 to TRBJ1-1; no clear D gene. Germline V CDR1 and CDR2: SNHLY, FYNNEI. V gave up 6 bases and J gave up 3 bases, with 11 bases separating them. The CDR3 runs 13 residues. For the CDR3, the DNA is TGTGCCAGCAGGTCCCTGGCCTACACTGAAGCTTTCTTT. The encoded protein is CASRSLAYTEAFF.

This clonotype was counted only a few times. V and J are TRBV28 and TRBJ2-3; 9 bases are a match to TRBD2. Germline V gene sequence: CDR1 MDHEN, CDR2 SYDVKM. V trimming: 7 bases; J trimming: 4 bases; junction bases outside the gene matches: 9. The CDR3 consists of 15 residues. The chain's CDR3 is CASNPRGGGADTQYF. CDR3 DNA: TGTGCCAGCAACCCACGTGGCGGGGGGGCAGATACGCAGTATTTT.

This clonotype was counted many times. V gene TRBV6-1 combines with J gene TRBJ2-3; 9 nucleotides align to TRBD2. Germline CDR1 and CDR2: MNHNS and SASEGT. The V gene end was trimmed by 6 bases and the J gene end by 5 bases; junction bases not matched to a gene: 12. This CDR3 has 16 residues. CDR3 amino acids: CASRVNSGSQVDTQYF. CDR3 DNA sequence: TGTGCCAGCAGGGTAAATAGCGGGAGCCAGGTAGATACGCAGTATTTT.

This clonotype has at least ten counts. The V call is TRBV27, the J call TRBJ2-7; D may be TRBD2 (6 bases). V dropped 0 bases and J dropped 0 bases, with 9 bases sitting between them. The CDR3 has 15 residues. The germline CDR1 and CDR2 sequences are MNHEY and SMNVEV (reference sequence). In nucleotides, the CDR3 is TGTGCCAGCAGTTTATCGGGGGGAGGCTCCTACGAGCAGTACTTC. It translates to CASSLSGGGSYEQYF.

In DNA form, the CDR3 reads TGTGCCAGCAGTCAATGGACTAGCGGGGGGGCCTCTGATGAGCAGTTCTTC. This encodes CASSQWTSGGASDEQFF. The V call is TRBV27, the J call TRBJ2-1, with 15 bases aligning to TRBD2. The J segment lost 8 bases and the V segment lost 5 bases, leaving 10 bases of the junction unmatched. Germline values: CDR1 MNHEY, CDR2 SMNVEV (reference sequence). There are 17 residues in the CDR3.

The CDR3 nucleotides are TGTGCCAGCAGTTGGGCGGGGACAGGGGTGTATGGCTACACCTTC. Encoded protein: CASSWAGTGVYGYTF. The V gene is TRBV27, the J gene TRBJ1-2; 10 nucleotides match TRBD1. Germline trimming cut 4 bases from V and 5 bases from J; bases unmatched to any gene: 7. CDR3 length: 15 amino acids. CDR1 and CDR2 (germline): MNHEY, SMNVEV (reference sequence).

This clonotype has a handful of counts. This chain uses TRBV27 with TRBJ1-6, with a tentative D call TRBD1 (6 bases). The length of the CDR3 is 16 residues. V lost 1 base and J lost 7, with 14 bases in between. From germline, CDR1 is MNHEY and CDR2 SMNVEV (reference sequence). The CDR3 spells CASSLFGTPPNSPLHF. In DNA form, the CDR3 reads TGTGCCAGCAGTTTATTCGGGACACCTCCAAATTCACCCCTCCACTTT.

The rearrangement joins TRBV24-1 to TRBJ2-1; tentatively, D is TRBD1 or TRBD2 (5 bases each). Germline loops: CDR1 KGHDR, CDR2 SFDVKD. The CDR3 runs 15 residues. V was cut by 4 bases and J by 5 bases, with 14 bases left in between. The CDR3 here is CATSDPRDPNNEQFF. The CDR3 nucleotides read TGTGCCACCAGTGACCCTCGGGACCCTAACAATGAGCAGTTCTTC.

In its sample, this clonotype was seen many times. The DNA for the CDR3 is TGTGCCAGCAGTTTCTGGGCACTAGCGGGGGCTGCGGACACCGGGGAGCTGTTTTTT. Translated, it gives CASSFWALAGAADTGELFF. The V gene is TRBV12-3 or TRBV12-4, the J gene TRBJ2-2; 11 nucleotides match TRBD2. With 3 bases clipped from V and 3 bases from J, the junction kept 12 bases outside the gene matches. This CDR3 contains 19 residues.

The chain has TRBV18 and TRBJ2-3; tentatively, D is TRBD1 (6 bases). The CDR3 loop spans 17 amino acids. V lost 4 bases, J lost 2 bases, and 19 bases lay in between. Germline CDR1 KGHSH, CDR2 LQKENI. In nucleotides, the CDR3 is TGTGCCAGCTCACAGTCGTCCGGGACACTCCTCACAGATACGCAGTATTTT. This translates into CASSQSSGTLLTDTQYF.

The V gene is TRBV14, the J gene TRBJ2-1; D might be TRBD2 (5 bases). V lost 0 bases, J lost 6 bases, and 18 bases lay in between. Per germline, CDR1 SGHDN and CDR2 FVKESK. This CDR3 contains 17 residues. CDR3 protein: CASSQDRRPSELNEQFF. CDR3 nucleotide sequence: TGTGCCAGCAGCCAAGATCGGAGGCCCTCAGAGCTCAATGAGCAGTTCTTC.

The gene calls are TRBV6-5 and TRBJ2-6; TRBD1 matches 7 bases. Germline lookup yields CDR1 MNHEY and CDR2 SVGAGI. With 2 bases clipped from V and 3 bases from J, the junction kept 1 base outside the gene matches. The CDR3 covers 15 residues. CDR3 protein: CASSYTGDGANVLTF. Written as DNA, the CDR3 is TGTGCCAGCAGTTACACAGGGGATGGGGCCAACGTCCTGACTTTC.

This rearrangement joins TRBV12-3 or TRBV12-4 to TRBJ2-5; D possibly corresponds to TRBD2 (7 bases). The CDR3 is made up of 14 amino acids. V shed 9 bases and J shed 5 bases, with 19 bases lying between them. The CDR3 sequence is CASRGGGAVETQYF. Here the CDR3 DNA reads TGTGCCAGTCGCGGTGGGGGGGCTGTGGAGACCCAGTACTTC.